Following are 26 T cell receptor beta chains from one sample sequenced in a study of vaccination effects on CD4 cells after COVID-19. Data came from immunoSEQ multiplex PCR; TCRdb stores just in-frame clones and leaves some out. The table shows about 66,000 clones, with roughly three quarters occurring only once. Their target antigens are unknown. CD4+ T cells specific for antigen were expanded with viral peptide pools by the ViraFEST assay before sequencing. It was after 10 days of culture that CD4+ T cells were isolated. Two-dose vaccination with either BNT162b2 or mRNA-1273 was given to the participants. Sequencing was performed on CD4+ T cells from PBMCs cultured with HCoV-OC43 spike peptides, taken after COVID-19 vaccination. Subset described: HCoV-OC43 spike overlapping peptide pool stimulation. All receptors derive from a human donor who received a COVID-19 vaccine.

The chain joins TRBV7-2 to TRBJ2-5, with 8 bases lining up with TRBD2. The junction had 9 bases not matched to a gene; V was cut back by 3 bases and J by 3 bases. CDR3 size: 16 residues. Germline V CDR1 and CDR2: SGHTA, FQGNSA. CDR3 amino acids: CASSLVPAGVKETQYF. CDR3 bases: TGTGCCAGCAGCTTGGTCCCAGCGGGGGTTAAAGAGACCCAGTACTTC. The full variable domain, in which reference TRBV7-2 and TRBJ2-5 provide the parts outside the CDR3, is GAGVSQSPSNKVTEKGKDVELRCDPISGHTALYWYRQSLGQGLEFLIYFQGNSAPDKSGLPSDRFSAERTGGSVSTLTIQRTQQEDSAVYLCASSLVPAGVKETQYFGPGTRLLVL.

This clone is a singleton in its sample. V gene TRBV5-1 combines with J gene TRBJ1-1; tentative D call: TRBD1 (5 bases). Deletions cut 0 bases from V and 0 bases from J, with 12 bases between. This CDR3 region has 16 residues. The germline V gene encodes CDR1 SGHRS and CDR2 YFSETQ. The CDR3 spells CASSLEPVRVNTEAFF. Written as DNA, the CDR3 is TGCGCCAGCAGCTTGGAGCCCGTCAGGGTGAACACTGAAGCTTTCTTT.

This chain links TRBV21-1 with TRBJ2-3. TRBV21-1 is termed a pseudogene. This CDR3 has 14 residues. The CDR3 loop is CASSKRARTDTQYF. The DNA for the CDR3 is TGTGCCAGCAGCAAACGGGCCCGCACAGATACGCAGTATTTT.

The chain links TRBV5-1 to TRBJ1-4, with a weak D call TRBD1 (6 bases). The CDR3 runs to 15 residues. Trimming removed 4 bases from V and 4 bases from J, with 14 bases in between. Germline assignment: CDR1 SGHRS and CDR2 YFSETQ. The DNA of the CDR3 is TGCGCCAGCAGCGATGGGGGGCATGGTAATGAAAAACTGTTTTTT. Its protein is CASSDGGHGNEKLFF.

V gene TRBV7-9 combines with J gene TRBJ1-1; no reliable D call. Per the germline V gene, CDR1 is SEHNR and CDR2 is FQNEAQ (reference sequence). The germline V and J ends were trimmed by 7 bases and 6 bases, with 15 bases remaining between them. This CDR3 comprises 13 residues. The CDR3 sequence is CASTRMRGAEAFF. The CDR3 nucleotides read TGTGCCAGCACCCGTATGAGAGGTGCTGAAGCTTTCTTT.

V and J are TRBV6-5 and TRBJ1-1, with a weak D call TRBD1 (6 bases). CDR1 is MNHEY, CDR2 SVGAGI, per germline. The CDR3 consists of 16 residues. Trimming left V 3 bases short and J 2 bases short, with 16 bases between. In DNA, the CDR3 is TGTGCCAGCAGTTATCTAGGGAGGGGGAAAAACACTGAAGCTTTCTTT. Translating it yields CASSYLGRGKNTEAFF.

This sequence joins TRBV7-9 and TRBJ2-5, with 12 bases lining up with TRBD1. The CDR3 is 15 residues long. With 5 bases clipped from V and 5 bases from J, the junction kept 6 bases outside the gene matches. CDR1 SEHNR and CDR2 FQNEAQ come from the germline V gene (reference sequence). In nucleotides, the CDR3 is TGTGCCAGCAGCCCAGGGACAGGGGGCTTGGAGACCCAGTACTTC. Translating gives CASSPGTGGLETQYF.

This chain uses TRBV7-7 with TRBJ2-6, with TRBD1 matching 7 bases. This CDR3 is built from 18 residues. Germline trimming cut 5 bases from V and 1 base from J; bases unmatched to any gene: 11. CDR1 is SSHAT and CDR2 is FNYEAQ in the germline V gene (reference sequence). The CDR3 coding sequence is TGTGCCAGCAGCCCCCCTACAGGGGCCGGGTCTGGGGCCAACGTCCTGACTTTC. As protein: CASSPPTGAGSGANVLTF.

The rearrangement uses TRBV2 and TRBJ2-5, with 8 bases lining up with TRBD1. Germline V CDR1 and CDR2: SNHLY, FYNNEI. This CDR3 has 15 residues. The junction had 7 bases not matched to a gene; V was cut back by 2 bases and J by 5 bases. The CDR3 DNA follows: TGTGCCAGCAGTGAATTGTTGGCAGGGGGCGAGACCCAGTACTTC. This translates into CASSELLAGGETQYF.

The rearrangement joins TRBV5-1 to TRBJ1-2, with 7 bases lining up with TRBD1. Per germline, CDR1 SGHRS and CDR2 YFSETQ. V gave up 5 bases and J gave up 6 bases; unmatched junction bases: 10. CDR3 length: 14 residues. CDR3 nucleotide sequence: TGCGCCAGCAGTACAACCTCAGGGGGTGATGGCTACACCTTC. Translated: CASSTTSGGDGYTF.

The chain uses TRBV6-5 and TRBJ2-3; TRBD1 aligns across 7 bases. Germline values: CDR1 MNHEY, CDR2 SVGAGI. V was pared by 6 bases and J by 5 bases, with 11 bases of the junction left unmatched. The CDR3 runs 15 residues. The CDR3 coding sequence is TGTGCCAGCAGCTGGACAGGCGGCGAGGTAGATACGCAGTATTTT. Amino acid sequence: CASSWTGGEVDTQYF.

This sequence joins TRBV5-4 and TRBJ1-4; possible D gene TRBD1, 5 bases. This CDR3 comprises 15 residues. Germline lookup yields CDR1 SGHNT and CDR2 YYREEE (reference sequence). Trimming pared 5 bases from V and 8 bases from J, leaving 19 bases between. CDR3 sequence: CASSLGGSLQEKLFF. The CDR3 DNA is TGTGCCAGCAGTCTGGGGGGATCATTACAGGAAAAACTGTTTTTT.

This clone was recorded only once. The V gene is TRBV15, the J gene TRBJ1-6; no definite D call. Germline V gives CDR1 LNHNV, CDR2 YYDKDF (reference sequence). V lost 4 bases and J lost 9, with 13 bases in between. The CDR3 runs 14 residues. This chain's CDR3 is CATSTHTGLSPLHF. The CDR3 nucleotides read TGTGCCACCAGCACACATACGGGCCTTTCACCCCTCCACTTT.

The rearrangement joins TRBV6-5 to TRBJ2-5, with D unclear. CDR1 and CDR2 (germline): MNHEY, SVGAGI. Trimming took 7 bases from V and 5 from J, leaving 11 bases between them. CDR3 length equals 12 residues. The CDR3 DNA follows: TGTGCCAGCATGAACCCCTCGGAGACCCAGTACTTC. Amino acid sequence: CASMNPSETQYF.

The V and J genes are TRBV30 and TRBJ2-3; D call uncertain. V was cut by 2 bases and J by 1 base, with 10 bases left in between. The CDR3 is made up of 14 amino acids. The germline V gene encodes CDR1 GTSNPN and CDR2 SVGIG (reference sequence). CDR3 in amino acids: CAWSWLVRTDTQYF. The CDR3, as DNA: TGTGCCTGGAGTTGGTTGGTACGCACAGATACGCAGTATTTT.

The rearrangement uses TRBV21-1 and TRBJ1-3. TRBV21-1 is listed as a pseudogene. The CDR3 runs to 16 residues. The CDR3 sequence is CASSKGEPNSGNTIYF. The CDR3 DNA is TGTGCCAGCAGCAAAGGTGAGCCTAACTCTGGAAACACCATATATTTT.

This clone occurred once. V is TRBV6-4 and J is TRBJ1-2; possibly TRBD1 for D (6 bases). Trimming cost V 5 bases and J 5 bases, with 18 bases left between them. In germline, CDR1 is MRHNA, CDR2 SNTAGT. CDR3 length: 15 amino acids. The CDR3: CASSLPGQDLYGYTF. The CDR3 DNA is TGTGCCAGCAGTCTTCCGGGACAAGATTTGTATGGCTACACCTTC.

The gene calls are TRBV7-3 and TRBJ2-1; D unclear. From germline, CDR1 is SGHTA and CDR2 FQGTGA. The CDR3 is made up of 14 amino acids. V was cut by 2 bases and J by 4 bases, with 9 bases left in between. CDR3 residues: CASSLSGPYNEQFF. The CDR3 DNA reads TGTGCCAGCAGCTTATCTGGACCGTACAATGAGCAGTTCTTC.

The chain uses TRBV5-1 and TRBJ1-1; D remains ambiguous. V lost 2 bases, J lost 1 base, and 6 bases lay in between. This CDR3 comprises 13 residues. Germline V gene data show CDR1 as SGHRS and CDR2 as YFSETQ. CDR3 sequence reads: CASSFIGNTEAFF. CDR3 DNA: TGCGCCAGCAGCTTCATCGGGAACACTGAAGCTTTCTTT. The whole variable domain, remainder taken from reference TRBV5-1 and TRBJ1-1, is KAGVTQTPRYLIKTRGQQVTLSCSPISGHRSVSWYQQTPGQGLQFLFEYFSETQRNKGNFPGRFSGRQFSNSRSEMNVSTLELGDSALYLCASSFIGNTEAFFGQGTRLTVV.

The table lists this clone with a few counts. This sequence joins TRBV2 and TRBJ2-5; no clear D gene. The CDR3 sequence is 15 residues long. Germline V CDR1 and CDR2: SNHLY, FYNNEI. V shed 8 bases and J shed 1 base, with 17 bases lying between them. In DNA form, the CDR3 reads TGTGCCAGCCGTTCAGAACTATTCCCCCAAGAGACCCAGTACTTC. This translates into CASRSELFPQETQYF. The full variable domain, completed using reference TRBV2 and TRBJ2-5, is EPEVTQTPSHQVTQMGQEVILRCVPISNHLYFYWYRQILGQKVEFLVSFYNNEISEKSEIFDDQFSVERPDGSNFTLKIRSTKLEDSAMYFCASRSELFPQETQYFGPGTRLLVL.

The rearrangement uses TRBV10-3 and TRBJ1-1, with 10 bases identical to TRBD1. This CDR3 contains 14 residues. From germline, CDR1 is ENHRY and CDR2 SYGVKD. J gave up 3 bases and V 10 bases, and 8 bases lay outside the gene matches. CDR3 residues: CATRQGARDTEAFF. The CDR3 coding sequence is TGTGCCACACGACAGGGGGCGAGGGACACTGAAGCTTTCTTT.

J is TRBJ1-1 and V is TRBV6-4; TRBD1 agrees at 9 bases. Germline V lookup: CDR1 MRHNA, CDR2 SNTAGT. J gave up 4 bases and V 11 bases, and 8 bases lay outside the gene matches. CDR3 length: 13 residues. CDR3 protein: CAQAGTGSTEAFF. CDR3 nucleotides: TGTGCCCAAGCAGGGACAGGGAGCACTGAAGCTTTCTTT.

V gene TRBV2 combines with J gene TRBJ2-7, with D possibly matching TRBD1 (6 bases). In germline, CDR1 is SNHLY, CDR2 FYNNEI. The CDR3 is 12 residues long. V dropped 6 bases and J dropped 3 bases, with 9 bases sitting between them. The CDR3 reads CASRVTGYEQYV. The CDR3 DNA is TGTGCCAGCAGAGTGACAGGCTACGAGCAGTACGTC.

The V and J genes are TRBV5-1 and TRBJ1-1, with TRBD1 matching 8 bases. The CDR3 length is 13 residues. The J segment lost 3 bases and the V segment lost 4 bases, leaving 2 bases of the junction unmatched. Germline V gives CDR1 SGHRS, CDR2 YFSETQ. CDR3 amino acids: CASSQTGDTEAFF. The CDR3 bases are TGCGCCAGCAGCCAGACAGGGGACACTGAAGCTTTCTTT.

This chain links TRBV25-1 with TRBJ1-5; no definite D call. Between the trimmed V and J ends, which lost 5 bases and 5 bases, there was a span of 13 bases. The CDR3 is 14 amino acids. Germline V gives CDR1 MGHDK, CDR2 SYGVNS. The CDR3: CASSSARTDQPQHF. The CDR3 coding sequence is TGTGCCAGCAGTTCCGCCAGAACCGATCAGCCCCAGCATTTT.

The chain recombines TRBV24-1 with TRBJ1-5, with TRBD1 matching 8 bases. With 4 bases clipped from V and 6 bases from J, the junction kept 7 bases outside the gene matches. The CDR3 is 15 residues long. Germline V gene lookup returns CDR1 KGHDR and CDR2 SFDVKD. CDR3: CATSDPGQGGQPQHF. CDR3 sequence (DNA): TGTGCCACCAGTGACCCTGGACAGGGCGGTCAGCCCCAGCATTTT.